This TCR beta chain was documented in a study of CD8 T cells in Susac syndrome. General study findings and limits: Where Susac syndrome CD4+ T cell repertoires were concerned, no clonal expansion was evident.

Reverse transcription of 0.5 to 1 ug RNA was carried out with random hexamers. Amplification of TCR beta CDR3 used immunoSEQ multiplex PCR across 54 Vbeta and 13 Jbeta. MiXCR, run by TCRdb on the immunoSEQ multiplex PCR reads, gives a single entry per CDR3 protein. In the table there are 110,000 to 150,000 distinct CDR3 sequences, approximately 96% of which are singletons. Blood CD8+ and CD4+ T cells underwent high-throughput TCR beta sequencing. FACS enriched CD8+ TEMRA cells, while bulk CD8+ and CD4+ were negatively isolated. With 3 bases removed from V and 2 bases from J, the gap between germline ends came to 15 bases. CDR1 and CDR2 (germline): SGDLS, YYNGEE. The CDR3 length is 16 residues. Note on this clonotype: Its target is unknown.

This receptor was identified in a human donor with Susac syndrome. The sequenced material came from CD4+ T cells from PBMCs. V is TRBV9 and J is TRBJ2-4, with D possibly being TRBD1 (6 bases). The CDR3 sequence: CASSASGTKTKNIQYF. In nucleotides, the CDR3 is TGTGCCAGCAGCGCTAGTGGGACAAAAACCAAAAACATTCAGTACTTC.